This T cell receptor (beta chain) stems from a study of T cell responses to AZD1222 COVID-19 vaccine (dated by TCRdb to the early 2020s). Looking at the study overall: AZD1222 recipients given second doses at about 4 weeks or at about 12 weeks were pooled, since spike-specific TCR depth and breadth were not found to differ between the two schedules. Trial participants were enrolled by age into subgroups of 18-55, 56-69 and 70-plus years, and about 150, 27 and 61 TCR-sequenced participants, respectively, were included in these subgroups. A total of just over 230 trial participants underwent TCR sequencing, of whom 207 received two doses of AZD1222 and about 25 received two doses of the MenACWY control vaccine. Beyond this particular receptor, the publication reports: Reportedly, almost half of the unique spike-specific TCRs recognized epitopes lying outside the regions that are mutated in the B.1.351 and B.1.1.7 variants. Because no samples from the day 14 peak response were available, repertoires could be characterized only after the peak T cell response. The 56-69-year group was small, and its depth increase did not reach significance, likely because of low power. Participants were mostly white British, with more females than males. The authors suggested clonal diversity may have been underestimated. A significant rise in spike-specific TCR breadth and depth was observed after two AZD1222 doses relative to day 0 and relative to MenACWY recipients. CD4 TCRs associated with the vaccine covered the entire spike protein, and the dominant responses were in regions 160-218 and 743-854. Conclusions about previously exposed vaccinees are limited, since just a handful of AZD1222 recipients were seropositive for SARS-CoV-2 at baseline.

V drops 2 bases and J drops 0 bases, leaving 22 bases in between. Per the germline V gene (reference sequence), SEHNR is the CDR1 and FQNEAQ is the CDR2. Inclusive of the bounding cysteine and phenylalanine, the CDR3 is 19 residues long. Only the CDR3 DNA stays, 57 bases, in frame from base 1. The CDR3 regions of human TCRbeta chains were analyzed by immunosequencing. The published analysis was carried out like this. TCRs in the repertoires were compared against a reference library of SARS-CoV-2-specific TCRs that had been generated with the MIRA antigen-specificity platform. Breadth meant the fraction of unique TCRs that were SARS-CoV-2-associated, whereas depth meant the fraction of total T cells that were SARS-CoV-2-associated. Each spike-specific TCR was assigned to its reactive spike region and to a CD4 or CD8 class using the MIRA data. Log10-transformed breadth and depth values were compared by one-way ANOVA with Sidak's multiple comparisons tests. What TCRdb holds here is the immuneACCESS table cut down to in-frame rearrangements. Part of the clones is not present; checked against another copy, under half of the missing clones reflect an unresolved V gene, and the others are unexplained. Clone size and the V and J calls come from that table; the DNA yielded D and trimming. The sample table holds tens of thousands of clones, of which over 75% were seen once. Clones ranked in the top ten supply about 20% of the sample.

In its sample, this clone was seen once. Its antigen is unknown. Base-call qualities are not available, and no considerably larger clone is one nucleotide away. Read against the paper, the sample's time point label means: baseline before first vaccination. The vaccinee samples were drawn from two UK trials, COV001 and COV002, one of which was a single-blind randomized controlled phase 2/3 trial testing AZD1222 (ChAdOx1 nCoV-19) in healthy adults. For TCRbeta chain sequencing, PBMC samples were collected from trial participants at day 0 and at day 28 after the second dose. This sample comprised peripheral blood, obtained on day 0 of AZD1222 vaccination. This receptor chain uses TRBV7-9 and TRBJ2-5, and perhaps TRBD2 as D gene, on 5 matching bases. The receptor comes from an adult in good health. CDR3 protein: CASSLFPLRGPKYQETQYF. The DNA sequence is given as TGTGCCAGCAGCTTATTCCCCTTGAGAGGGCCTAAGTACCAAGAGACCCAGTACTTC.